The present entry profiles one T cell receptor beta chain with its context. The table came from immunoSEQ multiplex PCR; TCRdb's copy has only in-frame clones and leaves some out. The sample includes under 85,000 clones, roughly four fifths of them seen just once. The data were obtained in a study of blood T cell repertoires in COVID-19. Recruited during active infection, patients (from Seattle) were subsequently followed longitudinally. Trimming stripped 0 bases from V and 4 bases from J, with 6 bases between. Germline V gene sequence: CDR1 MNHEY, CDR2 SVGAGI. CDR3 length equals 13 residues. The chain uses TRBV6-5 and TRBJ1-2; the D is unclear. Input material: peripheral blood. The receptor's source is a man aged 45-65 years with COVID-19, enrolled during active disease. CDR3 in DNA: TGTGCCAGCAGTTACTCCGGGTCCTATGGCTACACCTTC. Amino acid sequence: CASSYSGSYGYTF.